This T cell receptor (beta chain) derives from a study of blood T cell repertoires in COVID-19 (dated by TCRdb to the early 2020s). Background on the whole study: Collaborator samples came from the United States, Italy and Spain and covered acute and convalescent phases of COVID-19. The material from the prospective study consisted of cDNA or gDNA derived from T cells, B-cell-depleted T cells, or PBMCs. The dataset comprised deeply sampled blood TCRbeta repertoires from subjects exposed to, actively infected with, or recovered from COVID-19. The repertoires were released in a freely available public database intended as a resource for research on the immune response to SARS-CoV-2. The samples were drawn from two sources: the first 160 participants of the ongoing ImmuneRACE study, and 1,000 to 1,500 subjects contributed by 6 global collaborators. Sample metadata almost always included a de-identified subject ID, COVID-19 status, age in years and sex. Where available, HLA class I and class II types were obtained from metadata supplied by the sample provider rather than from assay-based typing. Broader findings and caveats from the paper: How much clinical and demographic metadata was included differed by source and by participant, and the metadata was provided uncurated.

With respect to this clone: Its specific antigen is unknown. Per-base qualities were not stored, and no clone one base away is much larger.

TCRbeta CDR3 regions were amplified from genomic DNA using the immunoSEQ Assay, a bias-controlled multiplex PCR. For the original study's pipeline: The number of nucleated cells in each sample was estimated by amplification of reference gene primers within the assay. To quantify the absolute abundance of each unique TCRbeta CDR3 rearrangement, sequence reads were collapsed and filtered. For each sample, productive Simpson clonality was calculated as the square root of Simpson's diversity index over productive rearrangements. TCRdb obtained this table from immuneACCESS and retained in-frame rearrangements with V and J assigned. These tables miss some clones; where compared with another copy, unresolved V genes account for less than half of the shortfall, and the remainder is unexplained. The D gene and trimming were derived from the DNA, and the V and J assignments and clone size from that table. The sample records hundreds of thousands of clones, just under 90% of which are singletons. The ten largest clones represent under 3% of the sample.

Participants in the prospective study were aged about 18 to 100 years, lived in 20 to 30 United States geographic areas, and enrolled through a virtual design. In the prospective study, participants were assigned to cohorts based on the clinical history participants reported in a screening survey and a study questionnaire. Exposed participants had been in contact with someone with a PCR-confirmed or clinician-diagnosed COVID-19 case within 2 weeks of study entry. In the prospective study, whole blood, serum and a nasopharyngeal or oropharyngeal swab were collected from each participant by mobile phlebotomists. Over a 2-month period, participants in the prospective study had the option of providing additional blood draws and questionnaires. Blood samples from the prospective study were shipped frozen or at room temperature prior to DNA extraction. This TCR was sampled from a woman aged 45-65 years who had been exposed to COVID-19. Sequenced: PBMCs or T cells enriched from blood (not recorded which).

CDR3 reads: CASAGGDTSYNEQFF. The nucleotides are TGTGCCAGCGCGGGCGGGGATACCTCCTACAATGAGCAGTTCTTC. The sequence links TRBV18 to TRBJ2-1, and possibly TRBD2, on 6 matching bases. CDR1 and CDR2, looked up from the germline V gene, are KGHSH and LQKENI. Trimming takes 8 bases from V and 0 bases from J, and the germline ends sit 14 bases apart. The cysteine opens and the phenylalanine closes a CDR3 of 15 amino acids. Only the CDR3 region is kept as DNA, spanning 45 bases read in frame from base 1.